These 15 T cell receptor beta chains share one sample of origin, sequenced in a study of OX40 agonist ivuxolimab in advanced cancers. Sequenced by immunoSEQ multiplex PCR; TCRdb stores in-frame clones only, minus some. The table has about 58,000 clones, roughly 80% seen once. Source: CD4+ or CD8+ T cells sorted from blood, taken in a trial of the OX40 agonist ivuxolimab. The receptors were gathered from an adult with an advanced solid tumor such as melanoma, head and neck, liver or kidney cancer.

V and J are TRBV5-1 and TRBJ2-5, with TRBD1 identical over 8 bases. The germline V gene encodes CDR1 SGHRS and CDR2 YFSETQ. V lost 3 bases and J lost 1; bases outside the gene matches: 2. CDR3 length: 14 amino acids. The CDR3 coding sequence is TGCGCCAGCAGCTCGGGGACAGGCCAAGAGACCCAGTACTTC. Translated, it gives CASSSGTGQETQYF.

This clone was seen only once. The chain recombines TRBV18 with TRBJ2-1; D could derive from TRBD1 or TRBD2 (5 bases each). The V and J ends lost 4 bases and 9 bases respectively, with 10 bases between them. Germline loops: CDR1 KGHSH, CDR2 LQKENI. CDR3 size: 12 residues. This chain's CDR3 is CASSLGESEQFF. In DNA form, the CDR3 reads TGTGCCAGCTCACTGGGGGAGTCTGAGCAGTTCTTC.

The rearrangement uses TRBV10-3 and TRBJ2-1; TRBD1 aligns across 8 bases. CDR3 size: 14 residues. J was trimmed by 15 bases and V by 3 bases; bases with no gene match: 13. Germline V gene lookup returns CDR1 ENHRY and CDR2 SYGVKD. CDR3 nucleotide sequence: TGTGCCATCAGTGAAGATGGGGTCGGGGACAGGTCGTTCTTC. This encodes CAISEDGVGDRSFF.

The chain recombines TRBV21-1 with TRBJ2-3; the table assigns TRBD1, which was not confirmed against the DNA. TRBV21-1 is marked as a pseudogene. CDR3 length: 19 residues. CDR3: CASSKENFRRTGGTDTQYF. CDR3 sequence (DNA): TGTGCCAGCAGCAAAGAGAATTTTCGGCGGACAGGGGGGACAGATACGCAGTATTTT.

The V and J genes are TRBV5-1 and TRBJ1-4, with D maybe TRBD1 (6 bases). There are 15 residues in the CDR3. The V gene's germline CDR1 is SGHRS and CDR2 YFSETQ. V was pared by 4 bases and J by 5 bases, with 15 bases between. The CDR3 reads CASSASRGSNEKLFF. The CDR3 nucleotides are TGCGCCAGCAGCGCCTCTAGGGGGAGCAATGAAAAACTGTTTTTT.

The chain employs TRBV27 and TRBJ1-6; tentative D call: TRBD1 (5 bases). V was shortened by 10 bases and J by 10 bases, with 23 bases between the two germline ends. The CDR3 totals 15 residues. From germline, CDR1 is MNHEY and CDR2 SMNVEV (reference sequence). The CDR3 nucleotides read TGTGCCACCACCCATGGGGCGGATTCGGGATCACCCCTCCACTTT. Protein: CATTHGADSGSPLHF.

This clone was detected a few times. CDR3 DNA sequence: TGTGCCATCGCGGAGCGGACTGAAGCTTTCTTT. As protein: CAIAERTEAFF. The J gene is TRBJ1-1, the V gene TRBV10-3; D is undetermined. The CDR3 totals 11 residues. Germline CDR1 reads ENHRY; CDR2 reads SYGVKD. V was cut by 8 bases and J by 5 bases, with 9 bases left in between.

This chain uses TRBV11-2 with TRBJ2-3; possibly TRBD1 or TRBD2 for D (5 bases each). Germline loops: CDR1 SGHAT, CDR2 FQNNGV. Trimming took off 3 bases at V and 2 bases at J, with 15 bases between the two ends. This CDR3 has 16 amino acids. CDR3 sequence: CASSFPREGHTDTQYF. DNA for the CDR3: TGTGCCAGCAGCTTCCCCCGCGAGGGGCACACAGATACGCAGTATTTT.

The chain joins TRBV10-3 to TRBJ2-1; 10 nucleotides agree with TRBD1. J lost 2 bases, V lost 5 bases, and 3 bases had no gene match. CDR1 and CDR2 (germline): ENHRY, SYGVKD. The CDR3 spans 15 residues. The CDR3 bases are TGTGCCATCAGTTCCGGGACAGGGGCCTACAATGAGCAGTTCTTC. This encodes CAISSGTGAYNEQFF.

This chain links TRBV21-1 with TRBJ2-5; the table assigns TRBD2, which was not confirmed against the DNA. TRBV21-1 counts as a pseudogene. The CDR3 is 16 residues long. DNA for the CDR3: TGTGCCAGCAGCAAAGAGATGTCGGGGGGGCCAGAGACCCAGTACTTC. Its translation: CASSKEMSGGPETQYF.

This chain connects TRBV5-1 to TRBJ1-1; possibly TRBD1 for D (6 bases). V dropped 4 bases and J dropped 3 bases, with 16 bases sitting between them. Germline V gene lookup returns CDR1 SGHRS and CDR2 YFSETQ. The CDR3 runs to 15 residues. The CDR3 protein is CASSGGGPPDTEAFF. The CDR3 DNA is TGCGCCAGCAGCGGTGGGGGGCCCCCCGACACTGAAGCTTTCTTT.

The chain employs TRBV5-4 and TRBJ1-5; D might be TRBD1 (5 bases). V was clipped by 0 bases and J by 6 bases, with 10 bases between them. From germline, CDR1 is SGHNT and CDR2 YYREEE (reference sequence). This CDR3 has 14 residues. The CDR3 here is CASSLAGGGQPQHF. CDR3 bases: TGTGCCAGCAGCTTGGCCGGGGGGGGTCAGCCCCAGCATTTT.

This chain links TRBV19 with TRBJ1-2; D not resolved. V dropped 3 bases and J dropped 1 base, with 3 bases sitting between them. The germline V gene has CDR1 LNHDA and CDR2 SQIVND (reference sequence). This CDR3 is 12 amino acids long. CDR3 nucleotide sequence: TGTGCCAGTAGTATTCTTAACTATGGCTACACCTTC. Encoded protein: CASSILNYGYTF.

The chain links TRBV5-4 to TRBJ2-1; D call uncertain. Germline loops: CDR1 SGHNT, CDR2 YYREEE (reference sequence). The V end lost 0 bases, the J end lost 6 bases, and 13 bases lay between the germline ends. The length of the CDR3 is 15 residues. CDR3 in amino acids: CASSLDRSPANEQFF. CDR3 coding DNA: TGTGCCAGCAGCTTGGACCGGAGTCCCGCCAATGAGCAGTTCTTC.

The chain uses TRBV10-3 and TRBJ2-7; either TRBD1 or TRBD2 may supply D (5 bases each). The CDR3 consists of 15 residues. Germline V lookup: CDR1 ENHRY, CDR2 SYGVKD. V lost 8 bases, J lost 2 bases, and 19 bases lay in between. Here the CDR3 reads CAISKTGRLTYEQYF. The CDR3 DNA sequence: TGTGCCATCTCTAAAACAGGCCGACTAACCTACGAGCAGTACTTC.